Listed below are T cell receptor beta chains from one sample, sequenced in a study of T cells in localized non-small cell lung cancer. This table comes from immunoSEQ multiplex PCR, and its TCRdb copy is limited to in-frame clones, with some not included. The data contain about 24,000 clones, about nine tenths of them seen just once; the ten biggest clones take up about 9.5%. The source material was peripheral blood mononuclear cells, sampled before any cancer treatment. Every receptor here comes from a woman aged 40 to 75 with stage III lung adenocarcinoma. CDR3s include the opening cysteine and the closing phenylalanine or tryptophan. The D gene is left open where the match is weak. A clone size is listed for some rows: how often the clone was seen (once, few, many), or a class if it is expanded.

v_gene,d_gene,abundance,len,j_gene,CDR3aa,CDR3nt
TRBV15,NA,NA,14,TRBJ1-5,CATSRERDSQPQHF,TGTGCCACCAGCAGAGAAAGAGACAGCCAGCCCCAGCATTTT
TRBV11-2,NA,NA,14,TRBJ1-1,CASSTGAGPTEAFF,TGTGCCAGCAGCACTGGGGCGGGCCCAACTGAAGCTTTCTTT
TRBV5-6,NA,NA,14,TRBJ1-1,CASSLMGWGSEAFF,TGTGCCAGCAGCTTGATGGGGTGGGGGTCTGAAGCTTTCTTT
TRBV10-3,NA,NA,14,TRBJ2-7,CAIRKAGSDYEQYF,TGTGCCATCAGAAAAGCCGGGTCCGACTACGAGCAGTACTTC
TRBV9,NA,NA,16,TRBJ2-2,CASSVAREKNTGELFF,TGTGCCAGCAGCGTAGCGCGGGAAAAGAACACCGGGGAGCTGTTTTTT
TRBV6-6,NA,NA,13,TRBJ2-7,CASSYSSEYEQYF,TGTGCCAGCAGTTACTCGTCCGAGTACGAGCAGTACTTC
TRBV19,NA,NA,13,TRBJ2-3,CASSDRPTDTQYF,TGTGCCAGTAGTGATAGACCCACAGATACGCAGTATTTT
TRBV4-3,TRBD1,NA,16,TRBJ2-5,CASSQDWQGVQETQYF,TGCGCCAGCAGCCAAGATTGGCAGGGGGTCCAAGAGACCCAGTACTTC
TRBV5-6,NA,NA,13,TRBJ2-5,CASWKKPSQTQYF,TGTGCCAGCTGGAAAAAGCCCTCACAGACCCAGTACTTC
TRBV18,NA,NA,15,TRBJ1-3,CASSPPSTAGNTIYF,TGTGCCAGCTCACCCCCGAGCACCGCCGGAAACACCATATATTTT
TRBV6-1,TRBD1,NA,15,TRBJ2-3,CASSEGTGHTDTQYF,TGTGCCAGCAGTGAAGGGACAGGGCACACAGATACGCAGTATTTT
TRBV2,NA,NA,14,TRBJ1-3,CASRSGTGGNTIYF,TGTGCCAGCAGGAGTGGAACAGGGGGAAACACCATATATTTT
TRBV11-2,TRBD2,NA,14,TRBJ2-7,CASSSTSVSYEQYF,TGTGCCAGCAGCTCGACTAGCGTCTCCTACGAGCAGTACTTC
TRBV7-8,NA,NA,13,TRBJ2-7,CASSQGRPYEQYF,TGTGCCAGCAGTCAGGGACGGCCCTACGAGCAGTACTTC
TRBV10-1,NA,NA,11,TRBJ2-1,CASSRYNEQFF,TGCGCCAGCAGCAGGTACAATGAGCAGTTCTTC
TRBV6-5,NA,NA,13,TRBJ2-3,CASSYSMADTQYF,TGTGCCAGCAGTTACTCGATGGCAGATACGCAGTATTTT
TRBV19,NA,NA,16,TRBJ1-2,CASSIVSGGRNRGYTF,TGTGCCAGTAGTATAGTTTCAGGCGGCCGGAACAGGGGCTACACCTTC
TRBV4-1,TRBD1,NA,15,TRBJ1-2,CASSQDWTGNYGYTF,TGCGCCAGCAGCCAAGACTGGACAGGAAACTATGGCTACACCTTC
TRBV15,NA,once,16,TRBJ2-6,CATSSVVSPGANVLTF,TGTGCCACCAGCAGTGTGGTGAGCCCTGGGGCCAACGTCCTGACTTTC
TRBV9,NA,NA,15,TRBJ1-2,CASSVAPGTAYGYTF,TGTGCCAGCAGCGTAGCTCCGGGAACTGCCTATGGCTACACCTTC
TRBV5-1,TRBD2,NA,15,TRBJ2-1,CASSLTSGSYNEQFF,TGCGCCAGCAGCTTAACTAGCGGGTCCTACAATGAGCAGTTCTTC
TRBV9,TRBD1,once,18,TRBJ1-4,CASSAHLWEGAGNEKLFF,TGTGCCAGCAGCGCCCATCTCTGGGAGGGGGCTGGTAATGAAAAACTGTTTTTT
TRBV6-1,TRBD2,NA,14,TRBJ2-7,CATDGQAGPYEQYF,TGTGCCACCGATGGTCAAGCGGGGCCCTACGAGCAGTACTTC
TRBV27,NA,once,13,TRBJ1-2,CASSPSGGYGYTF,TGTGCCAGCAGTCCATCGGGGGGCTATGGCTACACCTTC
TRBV18,TRBD2,NA,16,TRBJ2-1,CASSAGTSGRFGEQFF,TGTGCCAGCTCGGCCGGGACTAGCGGGAGATTCGGTGAGCAGTTCTTC
TRBV5-1,TRBD1,few,15,TRBJ1-2,CASSPGTGPSWGYTF,TGCGCCAGCAGCCCAGGGACAGGTCCTTCTTGGGGCTACACCTTC
TRBV9,NA,NA,15,TRBJ2-1,CASSAGGGEDNEQFF,TGTGCCAGCAGCGCCGGAGGAGGGGAGGACAATGAGCAGTTCTTC
TRBV7-2,NA,NA,15,TRBJ1-2,CASSSQGVISRSYTF,TGTGCCAGCAGTTCTCAGGGTGTGATTTCGAGGAGCTACACCTTC
TRBV7-2,NA,NA,15,TRBJ2-5,CASSPTGTSRETQYF,TGTGCCAGCAGTCCTACAGGGACGAGTCGGGAGACCCAGTACTTC
TRBV2,NA,NA,14,TRBJ2-1,CASSVGASSNEQFF,TGTGCCAGCAGTGTCGGGGCTAGCTCCAATGAGCAGTTCTTC
TRBV6-5,NA,NA,15,TRBJ1-3,CASRQRQTSGNTIYF,TGTGCCAGCAGGCAGAGACAGACCTCTGGAAACACCATATATTTT
TRBV4-3,NA,NA,16,TRBJ2-3,CASSQGDTKEADTQYF,TGCGCCAGCAGCCAAGGGGACACCAAGGAGGCAGATACGCAGTATTTT
TRBV7-9,NA,once,13,TRBJ1-1,CALGFEMNTEAFF,TGTGCCTTGGGCTTCGAGATGAACACTGAAGCTTTCTTT
TRBV18,NA,NA,16,TRBJ1-5,CASSLSTQGSNQPQHF,TGTGCCAGCTCACTCAGCACGCAGGGGAGCAATCAGCCCCAGCATTTT
TRBV7-2,TRBD2,NA,16,TRBJ2-1,CASTVRLAVNYNEQFF,TGTGCCAGCACCGTCAGACTAGCGGTGAACTACAATGAGCAGTTCTTC
TRBV12-2,NA,once,13,TRBJ2-2,CASLRPNTGELFF,TGTGCAAGTCTCCGACCGAACACCGGGGAGCTGTTTTTT
TRBV4-2,NA,NA,14,TRBJ1-1,CASSQGNRILEAFF,TGTGCCAGCAGCCAAGGAAACAGAATTTTAGAAGCTTTCTTT
TRBV7-2,NA,NA,15,TRBJ2-1,CASSRGLASYNEQFF,TGTGCCAGCAGCCGAGGGCTAGCCTCCTACAATGAGCAGTTCTTC
TRBV9,TRBD1,once,16,TRBJ1-1,CASSSSRTGPTTEAFF,TGTGCCAGCAGCTCCAGTCGGACAGGGCCGACCACTGAAGCTTTCTTT
TRBV5-1,NA,few,14,TRBJ2-7,CASSLSGVSGEQYF,TGCGCCAGCAGCTTGTCGGGCGTAAGTGGGGAGCAGTACTTC
TRBV9,TRBD2,NA,19,TRBJ2-1,CASSVDPSTSGSSYNEQFF,TGTGCCAGCAGCGTAGACCCCTCGACTAGCGGGAGCTCCTACAATGAGCAGTTCTTC